One and the same sample provided the 14 T cell receptor beta chains below, sequenced in a study of a mutant IDH1 vaccine in newly diagnosed glioma. Time point reported: baseline, week 1 (first vaccination visit). Documented treatment: pre-vaccination baseline after standard-of-care therapy. Sequencing used immunoSEQ multiplex PCR; TCRdb keeps in-frame clones, though not all of them. Here the sample spans approximately 92,000 clones, 83% being singletons. The sample in question was PBMCs, obtained from a glioma patient treated with radiotherapy, temozolomide or both. The receptors stem from a woman aged 50 to 65 with glioma.

V gene TRBV10-3 combines with J gene TRBJ1-2; no clear D gene. The CDR3 totals 13 residues. Germline-derived CDR1 and CDR2 are ENHRY and SYGVKD. Trimming pared 5 bases from V and 3 bases from J, leaving 10 bases between. The DNA of the CDR3 is TGTGCCATCAGTTTCGACGGTGACTATGGCTACACCTTC. Translation gives CAISFDGDYGYTF.

The chain has TRBV30 and TRBJ1-6, with D maybe TRBD1 (5 bases). V was pared by 8 bases and J by 0 bases, with 14 bases between. Germline CDR1 is GTSNPN and CDR2 is SVGIG (reference sequence). The CDR3 has 15 amino acids. DNA of the CDR3: TGTGCCGTAGCCAGGGAGAGCTCCTATAATTCACCCCTCCACTTT. Translated: CAVARESSYNSPLHF.

The chain couples TRBV7-2 to TRBJ1-5, with TRBD1 matching 9 bases. After removal of 1 base from V and 4 bases from J, the junction contained 5 bases not matched to a gene. CDR3 length: 16 amino acids. CDR1 and CDR2 (germline): SGHTA, FQGNSA. The CDR3 here is CASSLVAGQGNQPQHF. The CDR3 region has the DNA TGTGCCAGCAGCTTAGTGGCGGGACAGGGAAATCAGCCCCAGCATTTT.

The CDR3 DNA is TGTGCCAGCAGCCCACTGAGGGCTTCCTACGAGCAGTACTTC. The encoded protein is CASSPLRASYEQYF. This chain links TRBV9 with TRBJ2-7; tentative D call: TRBD2 (5 bases). V was shortened by 4 bases and J by 1 base, with 12 bases between the two germline ends. Germline V gene lookup returns CDR1 SGDLS and CDR2 YYNGEE. There are 14 residues in the CDR3.

This clone was picked up a small number of times. The V gene is TRBV29-1, the J gene TRBJ1-1; D gene uncertain. The CDR3 extends over 14 amino acids. Germline V gene sequence: CDR1 SQVTM, CDR2 ANQGSEA. Trimming shortened V by 8 bases and J by 4 bases, and 20 bases separated the two germline ends. The CDR3 DNA is TGCAGCATTCTCATCTGGGGTTCTATCACTGAAGCTTTCTTT. Residues: CSILIWGSITEAFF.

The chain recombines TRBV5-1 with TRBJ2-3; D is unresolved. The V and J ends lost 0 bases and 1 base respectively, with 15 bases between them. Germline V CDR1 and CDR2: SGHRS, YFSETQ. The CDR3 loop spans 17 amino acids. Here the CDR3 DNA reads TGCGCCAGCAGCTTGGCCTTTATGTCCTCCGGCACAGATACGCAGTATTTT. Its protein product is CASSLAFMSSGTDTQYF.

V usage is TRBV18 and J usage is TRBJ2-5, with no clear D. Germline CDR1 reads KGHSH; CDR2 reads LQKENI. The CDR3 spans 15 residues. V was pared by 0 bases and J by 5 bases, with 13 bases between. The CDR3 DNA is TGTGCCAGCTCACCACCGGTAGTGCTCGGGGAGACCCAGTACTTC. It specifies CASSPPVVLGETQYF.

This sequence joins TRBV18 and TRBJ2-3; 7 nucleotides align to TRBD1. V lost 0 bases, J lost 3 bases, and 3 bases stayed unmatched. Germline V gene lookup returns CDR1 KGHSH and CDR2 LQKENI. The CDR3 spans 15 residues. Here the CDR3 DNA reads TGTGCCAGCTCACCACCGGGCAGGGGGACAGATACGCAGTATTTT. Protein: CASSPPGRGTDTQYF.

The V call is TRBV2, the J call TRBJ1-4; no clear D gene. The V end lost 2 bases, the J end lost 4 bases, and 17 bases lay between the germline ends. CDR1 SNHLY and CDR2 FYNNEI come from the germline V gene. The CDR3 consists of 17 residues. The DNA for the CDR3 is TGTGCCAGCAGTGAAAATTTCCCTGGGCAGATTAATGAAAAACTGTTTTTT. Its protein product is CASSENFPGQINEKLFF.

The gene calls are TRBV9 and TRBJ1-4, with D tentatively TRBD1 (5 bases). Looked up from germline, CDR1 is SGDLS and CDR2 is YYNGEE. V was clipped by 2 bases and J by 5 bases, with 10 bases between them. The CDR3 consists of 14 residues. CDR3 nucleotide sequence: TGTGCCAGCAGCGTCTCAGCAGGGAATGAAAAACTGTTTTTT. Encoded protein: CASSVSAGNEKLFF.

The genes are TRBV2 and TRBJ1-4; D gene ambiguous. CDR1 is SNHLY and CDR2 is FYNNEI in the germline V gene. Trimming left V 6 bases short and J 3 bases short, with 8 bases between. This CDR3 has 13 amino acids. CDR3 DNA: TGTGCCAGCAGCGAGAGGTCTAATGAAAAACTGTTTTTT. Its protein product is CASSERSNEKLFF.

The V call is TRBV5-1, the J call TRBJ1-5, with a possible D match to TRBD1 (5 bases). The germline V gene has CDR1 SGHRS and CDR2 YFSETQ. The V end lost 0 bases, the J end lost 4 bases, and 8 bases lay between the germline ends. This CDR3 comprises 14 residues. The CDR3 nucleotides are TGCGCCAGCAGCTTGGACGGGGCGAATCAGCCCCAGCATTTT. Amino acids: CASSLDGANQPQHF.

V is TRBV11-2 and J is TRBJ1-1; 7 positions match TRBD1. Germline trimming cut 8 bases from V and 1 base from J; bases unmatched to any gene: 19. The CDR3 extends over 18 amino acids. CDR1 is SGHAT, CDR2 FQNNGV, per germline. The CDR3 protein is CASAPDKGAGFRNTEAFF. The CDR3 DNA follows: TGTGCCAGCGCCCCCGACAAGGGGGCAGGATTCAGGAACACTGAAGCTTTCTTT.

This clone has a handful of counts. The chain employs TRBV14 and TRBJ1-2; D ambiguous. CDR3 length equals 13 residues. Per germline, CDR1 SGHDN and CDR2 FVKESK. The ends were cut back, 5 bases at V and 2 bases at J, with 9 bases in the middle. CDR3 sequence: CASSVDGNYGYTF. The CDR3 DNA sequence: TGTGCCAGCAGCGTGGACGGGAACTATGGCTACACCTTC.